This TCR beta chain was observed in a study of blood T cell repertoires in COVID-19. For the study at large: The study drew acute and convalescent COVID-19 samples from the United States, Italy and Spain. The analysed material was cDNA or gDNA that came from T cells, B-cell-depleted T cells, or PBMCs.

Source study methods: The authors estimated nucleated cell counts from reference gene primer amplification. Produced via immunoSEQ multiplex PCR; TCRdb's table is partial and in-frame only. That table supplies the V and J calls and clone size; D and trimming were determined from the DNA. This sample has about 50,000 clones, with roughly 84% found just once. Germline loops: CDR1 LGHNA, CDR2 YNFKEQ. V gave up 4 bases and J gave up 5 bases; unmatched junction bases: 3. This CDR3 comprises 13 residues. The gene calls are TRBV4-2 and TRBJ1-1, with 8 bases matching TRBD1. Sequenced: peripheral blood. The TCR sequence derives from a human donor with active COVID-19. The donor label of this sample is uncertain. The CDR3 protein is CASSRQGRTEAFF. As DNA, the CDR3 is TGTGCCAGCAGCCGACAGGGGAGGACTGAAGCTTTCTTT.